The rows below give T cell receptor beta chains drawn from one sample of a study of early T cells in non-severe SARS-CoV-2 infection. TCRdb re-derived calls from the 5' RACE reads in MiXCR, one entry per CDR3 protein. This table has about 110,000 distinct CDR3 sequences, about 12% appearing once. Sequencing was done on a sample of whole blood. The receptors stem from an adult who was a healthcare worker with PCR-confirmed SARS-CoV-2 infection or an uninfected control (not recorded which). Each CDR3 is given with its conserved first and last residue. The D gene is left open where the match is weak. Only some rows state a clone size, as once, few, many or a class for expanded clones.

TRBJ1-2 many TRBD1 TRBV5-1 TGCGCCAGCAGCTTAACACACGACAGGGGGAACTATGGCTACACCTTC CASSLTHDRGNYGYTF
TRBJ1-1 NA NA TRBV3-1 TGTGCCAGCAGCCAAGTTGCAGTATACACTGAAGCTTTCTTT CASSQVAVYTEAFF
TRBJ1-5 NA NA TRBV20-1 TGCAGTGCCTCGACAAGCAATCAGCCCAAGCATTTT CSASTSNQPKHF
TRBJ2-4 many TRBD1 TRBV19 TGTGCCAGTAGTCCCCTCCGAGGGACAGGTCAGGACATTCAGTACTTC CASSPLRGTGQDIQYF
TRBJ2-3 many TRBD2 TRBV7-6 TGTGCCAGCAGCCCCGGGACTAGCGGGAGAAATACGCAGTATTTT CASSPGTSGRNTQYF
TRBJ1-2 few TRBD1 TRBV7-9 TGTGCCAGCAGCTTAATGACAGGGACCGGCGGCTACACCTTC CASSLMTGTGGYTF
TRBJ2-1 NA TRBD2 TRBV19 TGTGCCAGTAGTAGTCCGCCGCTAGCGGAAGGCAATGAGCAGTTCTTC CASSSPPLAEGNEQFF
TRBJ2-3 NA NA TRBV30 TGTGCCTGGAGTGTCGGCCCCGTCAGGTCAGATACGCAGTATTTT CAWSVGPVRSDTQYF
TRBJ2-7 NA NA TRBV12-3/TRBV12-4 TGTGCCAGCAGTTCCCACAGGGAGTACGAGCAGTACTTC CASSSHREYEQYF
TRBJ1-1 many NA TRBV5-6 TGTGCCAGCAGCTTTCCTGACATCAACACTGAAGCTTTCTTT CASSFPDINTEAFF
TRBJ2-1 NA TRBD2 TRBV5-1 TGCGCCAGCACCCTCAAGCGGGGCTCCTACAATGAGCAGTTCTTC CASTLKRGSYNEQFF
TRBJ1-2 few NA TRBV28 TGTGCCAGCAGCCAGTCCGCGGGTGGGTATGGCTACACCTTC CASSQSAGGYGYTF
TRBJ1-1 few NA TRBV28 TGTGCCAGCAGTTTAGCCACTGAAGCTTTCTTT CASSLATEAFF
TRBJ2-3 many NA TRBV12-3/TRBV12-4 TGTGCCAGCGTTAGCTGGGCGGCAGATACGCAGTATTTT CASVSWAADTQYF
TRBJ2-2 NA NA TRBV5-5 TGTGCCAGCAGCTTAGGTCCAAACACCGGGGAGCTGTTTTTT CASSLGPNTGELFF
TRBJ1-1 few NA TRBV7-6 TGTGCCAGCAGCTTAGCGACGGGGGGGAAGAGAACTGAAGCTTTCTTT CASSLATGGKRTEAFF
TRBJ2-5 NA NA TRBV10-3 TGTGCCATCAGTGAGTCCGAAAGGGAGAAGACCCAGTACTTC CAISESEREKTQYF
TRBJ2-7 many TRBD2 TRBV11-2 TGTGCCAGCAGCCCTAGGAGGGCGGGCGGGAGCCACGAGCAGTACTTC CASSPRRAGGSHEQYF
TRBJ1-5 many TRBD1 TRBV10-3 TGTGCCATCAGTGAGAGGGCAGGGGGCTTGCAGCCCCAGCATTTT CAISERAGGLQPQHF
TRBJ2-2 NA TRBD1 TRBV7-8 TGTGCCAGCAGCTCCACACCGTTTCACAGGGGCCTGAACACCGGGGAGCTGTTTTTT CASSSTPFHRGLNTGELFF
TRBJ2-5 many NA TRBV20-1 TGCAGTGCTAGAGATCGGACAGACATCCAAGAGACCCAGTACTTC CSARDRTDIQETQYF
TRBJ1-3 NA TRBD1 TRBV6-6 TGTGCCAGCAGTTCCGGACAGGGTGTGGTTGGAAACACCATATATTTT CASSSGQGVVGNTIYF
TRBJ1-2 NA NA TRBV3-1 TGTGCCAGCAGCCAAGGAGGGGGACTCTATGGCTACACCTTC CASSQGGGLYGYTF
TRBJ1-1 few NA TRBV5-4 TGTGCCAGCAGCCTCAGGTCAATGAACACTGAAGCTTTCTTT CASSLRSMNTEAFF
TRBJ2-1 NA TRBD2 TRBV29-1 TGCAGCGCCACTAGCGGTTCAAGGGATGAGCAGTTCTTC CSATSGSRDEQFF
TRBJ2-1 many TRBD2 TRBV19 TGTGCCAGTAAAGCACTAGCGGGAGGGGATGAGCAGTTCTTC CASKALAGGDEQFF
TRBJ2-2 NA NA TRBV2 TGTGCCAGCAGGGAGACGGGTCGGTCAAACACCGGGGAGCTGTTTTTT CASRETGRSNTGELFF
TRBJ1-3 many NA TRBV12-3/TRBV12-4 TGTGCCAGCAGTTCAAGGGGACAATATGCCGGAAACACCATATATTTT CASSSRGQYAGNTIYF
TRBJ2-1 NA TRBD1 TRBV11-3 TGTGCCAGCAGCCCCGACAGGGTAGAAGAGCAGTTCTTC CASSPDRVEEQFF
TRBJ1-6 many TRBD1 TRBV4-2 TGTGCCAGCAGCCAAGCCGGGACAGCAAGCTCCTATAATTCACCCCTCCACTTT CASSQAGTASSYNSPLHF
TRBJ2-5 many NA TRBV10-1 TGCGCCAGCAGTGAAGGGACATCTCAAGAGACCCAGTACTTC CASSEGTSQETQYF
TRBJ2-7 NA TRBD2 TRBV6-5 TGTGCCAGCAGTTACCAGCGGGGGCCCCTATACGAGCAGTACTTC CASSYQRGPLYEQYF
TRBJ2-4 many NA TRBV29-1 TGCAGCGTTGGATCCGGGGCCTGGGACATTCAGTACTTC CSVGSGAWDIQYF
TRBJ2-1 NA NA TRBV25-1 TGTGCCAGCAGTGAAATACGGAATGAGCAGTTCTTC CASSEIRNEQFF